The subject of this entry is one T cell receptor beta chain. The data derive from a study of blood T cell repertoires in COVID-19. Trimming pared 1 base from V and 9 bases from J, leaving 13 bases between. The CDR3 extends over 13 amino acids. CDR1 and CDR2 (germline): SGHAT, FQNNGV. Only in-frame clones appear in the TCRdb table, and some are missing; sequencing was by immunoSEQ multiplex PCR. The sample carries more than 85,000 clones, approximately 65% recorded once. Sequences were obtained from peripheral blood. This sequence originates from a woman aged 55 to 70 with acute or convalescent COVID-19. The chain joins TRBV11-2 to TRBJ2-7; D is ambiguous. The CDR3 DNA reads TGTGCCAGCAGCTTAGGAGCCTCGCGCGGGCAGTACTTC. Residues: CASSLGASRGQYF.